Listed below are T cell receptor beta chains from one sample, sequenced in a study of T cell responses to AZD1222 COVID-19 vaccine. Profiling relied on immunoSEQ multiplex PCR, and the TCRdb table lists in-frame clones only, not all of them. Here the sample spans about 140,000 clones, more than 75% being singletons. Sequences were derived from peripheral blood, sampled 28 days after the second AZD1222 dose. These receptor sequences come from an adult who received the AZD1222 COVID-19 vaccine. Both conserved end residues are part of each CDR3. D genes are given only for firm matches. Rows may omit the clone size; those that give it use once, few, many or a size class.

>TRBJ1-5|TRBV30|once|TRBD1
TGTGCCTGGGGTCTGCGACCCGGGACAGGGAAGAATCAGCCCCAGCATTTT
CAWGLRPGTGKNQPQHF
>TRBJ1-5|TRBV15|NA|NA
TGTGCCACCAGCAGAGGGGGTGCAGGGACAAATCAGCCCCAGCATTTT
CATSRGGAGTNQPQHF
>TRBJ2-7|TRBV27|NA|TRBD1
TGTGCCAGCAGTTTGGACAGGTCCGCCTACGAGCAGTACTTC
CASSLDRSAYEQYF
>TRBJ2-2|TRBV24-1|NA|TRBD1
TGTGCCACCAGTGACCCACAGGGGGCCCACGGGGAGCTGTTTTTT
CATSDPQGAHGELFF
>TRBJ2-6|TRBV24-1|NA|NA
TGTGCCACCAGTGACAGGGGTTCTGGGGCCAACGTCCTGACTTTC
CATSDRGSGANVLTF
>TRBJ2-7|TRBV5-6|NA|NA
TGTGCCAGCAGCTTGGAAGGGTACGAGCAGTACTTC
CASSLEGYEQYF
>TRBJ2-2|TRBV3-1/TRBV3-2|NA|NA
TGTGCCAGCAGCCAAGGTCCGGGGAGCGGGGAGCTGTTTTTT
CASSQGPGSGELFF
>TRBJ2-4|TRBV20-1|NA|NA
TGCAGTGCCCCCTGGGTCAACATTCAGTACTTC
CSAPWVNIQYF
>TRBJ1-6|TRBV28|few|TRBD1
TGTGCCAGCAGGGGACCGGGACAGGGGAATTCACCCCTCCACTTT
CASRGPGQGNSPLHF
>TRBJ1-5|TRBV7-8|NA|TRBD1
TGTGCCAGCAGCTTAGGGGACAGGGTTGATCAGCCCCAGCATTTT
CASSLGDRVDQPQHF
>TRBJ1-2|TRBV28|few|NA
TGTGCCAGCAGTACAAACAGGGCTGGCTACACCTTC
CASSTNRAGYTF